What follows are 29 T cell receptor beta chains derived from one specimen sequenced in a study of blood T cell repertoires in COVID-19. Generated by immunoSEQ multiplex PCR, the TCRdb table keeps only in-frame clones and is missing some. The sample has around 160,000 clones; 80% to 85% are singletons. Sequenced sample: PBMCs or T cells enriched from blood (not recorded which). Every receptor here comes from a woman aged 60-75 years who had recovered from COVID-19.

CDR3 region: CASSQWGRGSPLHF. CDR3 in DNA: TGTGCCAGCAGCCAATGGGGGCGCGGATCACCCCTCCACTTT. The V and J genes are TRBV14 and TRBJ1-6; TRBD1 might be the D (6 bases). The CDR3 has 14 residues. Germline V lookup: CDR1 SGHDN, CDR2 FVKESK. V shed 2 bases and J shed 10 bases, with 12 bases lying between them.

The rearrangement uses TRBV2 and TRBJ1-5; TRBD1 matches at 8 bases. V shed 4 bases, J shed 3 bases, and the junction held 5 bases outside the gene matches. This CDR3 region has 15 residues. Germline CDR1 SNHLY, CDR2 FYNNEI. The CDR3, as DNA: TGTGCCAGCAGTGGGTTGGACAGGGCCAATCAGCCCCAGCATTTT. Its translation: CASSGLDRANQPQHF.

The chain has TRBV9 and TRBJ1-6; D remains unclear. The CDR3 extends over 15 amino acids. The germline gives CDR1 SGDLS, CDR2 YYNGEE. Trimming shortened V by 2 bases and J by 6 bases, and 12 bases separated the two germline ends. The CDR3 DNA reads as TGTGCCAGCAGCGTCCTCCCTCAGGTTAATTCACCCCTCCACTTT. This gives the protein CASSVLPQVNSPLHF.

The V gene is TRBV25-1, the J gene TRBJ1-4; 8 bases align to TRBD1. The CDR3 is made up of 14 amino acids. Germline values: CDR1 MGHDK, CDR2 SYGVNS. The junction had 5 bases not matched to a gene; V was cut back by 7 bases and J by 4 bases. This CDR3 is CASKTGGGNEKLFF. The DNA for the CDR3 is TGTGCCAGCAAAACAGGGGGTGGTAATGAAAAACTGTTTTTT.

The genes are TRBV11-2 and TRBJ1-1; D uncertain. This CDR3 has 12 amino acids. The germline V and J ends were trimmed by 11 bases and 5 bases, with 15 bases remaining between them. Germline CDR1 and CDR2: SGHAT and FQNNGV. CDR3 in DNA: TGTGCCTCGAGAGATGCAGGAACTGAAGCTTTCTTT. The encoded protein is CASRDAGTEAFF.

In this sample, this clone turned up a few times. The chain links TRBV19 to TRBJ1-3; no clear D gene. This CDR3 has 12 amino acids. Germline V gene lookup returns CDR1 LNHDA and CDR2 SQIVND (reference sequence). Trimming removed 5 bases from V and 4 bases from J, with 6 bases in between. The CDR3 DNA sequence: TGTGCCAGTAGTTTTAGCGGAAACACCATATATTTT. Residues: CASSFSGNTIYF.

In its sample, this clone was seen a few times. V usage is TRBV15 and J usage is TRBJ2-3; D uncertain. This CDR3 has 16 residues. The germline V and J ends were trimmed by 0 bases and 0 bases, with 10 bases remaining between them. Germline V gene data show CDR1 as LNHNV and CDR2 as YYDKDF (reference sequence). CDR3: CATSRDRGSSTDTQYF. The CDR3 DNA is TGTGCCACCAGCAGAGATCGCGGCAGCAGCACAGATACGCAGTATTTT. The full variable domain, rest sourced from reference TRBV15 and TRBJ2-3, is DAMVIQNPRYQVTQFGKPVTLSCSQTLNHNVMYWYQQKSSQAPKLLFHYYDKDFNNEADTPDNFQSRRPNTSFCFLDIRSPGLGDTAMYLCATSRDRGSSTDTQYFGPGTRLTVL.

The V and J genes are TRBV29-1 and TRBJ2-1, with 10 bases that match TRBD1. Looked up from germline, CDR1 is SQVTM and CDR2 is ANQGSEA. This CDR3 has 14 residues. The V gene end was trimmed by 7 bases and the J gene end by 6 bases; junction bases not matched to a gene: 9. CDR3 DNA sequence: TGCAGCGCCCTTGTGGGGACAGGGGTCAATGAGCAGTTCTTC. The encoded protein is CSALVGTGVNEQFF.

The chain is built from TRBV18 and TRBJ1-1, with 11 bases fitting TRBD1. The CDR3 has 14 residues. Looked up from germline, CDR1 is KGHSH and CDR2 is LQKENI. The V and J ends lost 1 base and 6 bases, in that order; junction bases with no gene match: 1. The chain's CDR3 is CASSPRGQGAEAFF. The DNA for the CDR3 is TGTGCCAGCTCACCACGGGGACAGGGGGCTGAAGCTTTCTTT. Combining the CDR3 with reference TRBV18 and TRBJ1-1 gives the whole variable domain NAGVMQNPRHLVRRRGQEARLRCSPMKGHSHVYWYRQLPEEGLKFMVYLQKENIIDESGMPKERFSAEFPKEGPSILRIQQVVRGDSAAYFCASSPRGQGAEAFFGQGTRLTVV.

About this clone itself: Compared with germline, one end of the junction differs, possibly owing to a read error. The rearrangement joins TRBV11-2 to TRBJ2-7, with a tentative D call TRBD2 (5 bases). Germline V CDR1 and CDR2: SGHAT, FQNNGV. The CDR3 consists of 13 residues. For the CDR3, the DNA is TGTGCCAGCAGCTTACGGTCCGGGAACCCTCCCCTCTTC. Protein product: CASSLRSGNPPLF.

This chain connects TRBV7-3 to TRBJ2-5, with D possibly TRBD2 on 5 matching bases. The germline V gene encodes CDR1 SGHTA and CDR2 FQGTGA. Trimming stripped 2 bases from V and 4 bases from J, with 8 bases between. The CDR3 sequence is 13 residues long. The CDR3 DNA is TGTGCCAGCAGCTTATTTCGGGGAGAGACCCAGTACTTC. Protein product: CASSLFRGETQYF.

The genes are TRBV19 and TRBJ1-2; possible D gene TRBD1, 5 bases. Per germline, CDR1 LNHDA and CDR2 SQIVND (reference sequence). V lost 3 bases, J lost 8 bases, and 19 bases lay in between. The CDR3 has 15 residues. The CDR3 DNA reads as TGTGCCAGTAGTATTTTAATGGACACAAGCTCCGGCTACACCTTC. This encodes CASSILMDTSSGYTF.

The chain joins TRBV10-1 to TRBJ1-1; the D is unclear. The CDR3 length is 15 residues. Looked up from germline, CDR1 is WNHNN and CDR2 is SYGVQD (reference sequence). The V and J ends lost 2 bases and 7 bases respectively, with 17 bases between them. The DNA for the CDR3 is TGCGCCAGCAGTGAGAGCGTGGGTCTGACCGATGAAGCTTTCTTT. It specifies CASSESVGLTDEAFF.

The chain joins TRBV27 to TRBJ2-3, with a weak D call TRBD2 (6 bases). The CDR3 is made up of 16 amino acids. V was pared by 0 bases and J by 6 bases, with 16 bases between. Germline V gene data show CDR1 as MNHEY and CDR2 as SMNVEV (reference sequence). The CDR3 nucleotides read TGTGCCAGCAGTTTATCGCGGGGTCTTAGCAGGGATACGCAGTATTTT. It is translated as CASSLSRGLSRDTQYF.

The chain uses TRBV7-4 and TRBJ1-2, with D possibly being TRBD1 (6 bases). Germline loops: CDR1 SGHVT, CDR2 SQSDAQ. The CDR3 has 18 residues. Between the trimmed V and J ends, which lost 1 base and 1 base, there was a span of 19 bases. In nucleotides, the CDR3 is TGTGCCAGCAGCTTAGAAAGCAAGGCCTACAGGGATAACTATGGCTACACCTTC. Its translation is CASSLESKAYRDNYGYTF.

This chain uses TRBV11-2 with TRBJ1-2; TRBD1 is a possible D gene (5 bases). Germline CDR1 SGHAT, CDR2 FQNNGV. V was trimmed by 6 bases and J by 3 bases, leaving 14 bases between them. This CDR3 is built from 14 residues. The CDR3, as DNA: TGTGCCAGCAGTTCCGCGGGGGGGTACTATGGCTACACCTTC. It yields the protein CASSSAGGYYGYTF.

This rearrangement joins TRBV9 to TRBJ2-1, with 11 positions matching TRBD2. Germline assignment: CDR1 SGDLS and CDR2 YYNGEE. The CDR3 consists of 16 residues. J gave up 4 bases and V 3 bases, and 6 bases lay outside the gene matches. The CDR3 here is CASSAPGTSGYNEQFF. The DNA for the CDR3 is TGTGCCAGCAGCGCCCCCGGGACTAGCGGATACAATGAGCAGTTCTTC.

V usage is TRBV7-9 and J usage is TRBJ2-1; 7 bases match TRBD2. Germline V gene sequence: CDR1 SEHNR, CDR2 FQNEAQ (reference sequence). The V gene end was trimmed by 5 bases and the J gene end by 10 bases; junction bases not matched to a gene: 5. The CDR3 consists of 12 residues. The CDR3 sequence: CASSKTGGEQFF. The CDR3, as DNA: TGTGCCAGCAGCAAAACGGGGGGAGAGCAGTTCTTC.

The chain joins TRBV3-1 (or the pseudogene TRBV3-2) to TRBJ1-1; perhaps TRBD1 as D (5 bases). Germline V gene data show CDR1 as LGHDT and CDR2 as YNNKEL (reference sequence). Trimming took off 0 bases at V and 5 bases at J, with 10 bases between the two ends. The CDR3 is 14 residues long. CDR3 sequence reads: CASSQDYGGTEAFF. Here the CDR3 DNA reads TGTGCCAGCAGCCAAGATTACGGGGGTACTGAAGCTTTCTTT.

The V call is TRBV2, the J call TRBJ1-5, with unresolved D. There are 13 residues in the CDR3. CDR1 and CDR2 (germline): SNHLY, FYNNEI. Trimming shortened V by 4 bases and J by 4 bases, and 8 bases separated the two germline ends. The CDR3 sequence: CASSVDDNQPQHF. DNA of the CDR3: TGTGCCAGCAGTGTAGATGATAATCAGCCCCAGCATTTT.

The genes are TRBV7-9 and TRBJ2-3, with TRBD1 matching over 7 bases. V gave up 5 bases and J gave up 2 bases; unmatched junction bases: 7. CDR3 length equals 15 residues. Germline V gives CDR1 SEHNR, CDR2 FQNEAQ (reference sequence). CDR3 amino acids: CASSPRDSPTDTQYF. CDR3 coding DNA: TGTGCCAGCAGCCCCCGGGACAGTCCCACAGATACGCAGTATTTT.

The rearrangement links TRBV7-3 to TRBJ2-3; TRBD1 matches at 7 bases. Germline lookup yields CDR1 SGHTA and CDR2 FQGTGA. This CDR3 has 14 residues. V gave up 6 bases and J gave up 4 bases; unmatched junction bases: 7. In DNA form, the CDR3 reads TGTGCCAGCAGGGAGACAGGGAGTTCAGATACGCAGTATTTT. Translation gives CASRETGSSDTQYF.

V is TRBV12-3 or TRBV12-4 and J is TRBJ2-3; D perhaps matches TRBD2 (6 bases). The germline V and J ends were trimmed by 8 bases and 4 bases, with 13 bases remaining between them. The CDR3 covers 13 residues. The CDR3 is CASGELAADTQYF. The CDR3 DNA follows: TGTGCCAGCGGCGAACTAGCTGCAGATACGCAGTATTTT.

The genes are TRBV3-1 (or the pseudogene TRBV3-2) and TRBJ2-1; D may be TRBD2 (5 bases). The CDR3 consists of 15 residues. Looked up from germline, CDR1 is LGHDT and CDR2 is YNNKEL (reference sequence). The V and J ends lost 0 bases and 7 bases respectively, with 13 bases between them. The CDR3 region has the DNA TGTGCCAGCAGCCAAGATGTGGGAGAGTGGAATGAGCAGTTCTTC. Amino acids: CASSQDVGEWNEQFF.

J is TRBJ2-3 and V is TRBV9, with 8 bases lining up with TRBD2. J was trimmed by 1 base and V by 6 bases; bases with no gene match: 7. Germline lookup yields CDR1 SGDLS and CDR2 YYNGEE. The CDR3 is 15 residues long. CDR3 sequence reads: CASTGHGGGTDTQYF. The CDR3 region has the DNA TGTGCCAGCACCGGGCACGGGGGGGGCACAGATACGCAGTATTTT.

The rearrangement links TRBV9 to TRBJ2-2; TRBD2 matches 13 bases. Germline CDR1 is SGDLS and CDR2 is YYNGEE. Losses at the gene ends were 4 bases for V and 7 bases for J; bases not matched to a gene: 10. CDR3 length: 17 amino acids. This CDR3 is CASSPSPLAGGHGELFF. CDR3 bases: TGTGCCAGCAGCCCCAGCCCACTAGCGGGGGGGCACGGGGAGCTGTTTTTT.

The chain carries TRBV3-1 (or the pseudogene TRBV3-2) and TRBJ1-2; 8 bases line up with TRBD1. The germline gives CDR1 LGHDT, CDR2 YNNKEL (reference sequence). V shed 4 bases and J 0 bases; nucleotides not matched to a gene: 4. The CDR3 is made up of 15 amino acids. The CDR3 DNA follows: TGTGCCAGCAGCCCAGGACAGGGAGCTAACTATGGCTACACCTTC. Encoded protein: CASSPGQGANYGYTF.

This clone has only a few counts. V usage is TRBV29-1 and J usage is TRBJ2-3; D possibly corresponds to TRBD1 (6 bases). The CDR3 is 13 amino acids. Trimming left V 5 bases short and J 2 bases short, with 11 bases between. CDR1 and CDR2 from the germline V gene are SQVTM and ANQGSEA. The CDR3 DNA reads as TGCAGCGTTTCGACAGGACTCACAGATACGCAGTATTTT. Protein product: CSVSTGLTDTQYF.

DNA for the CDR3: TGTGCCACCAGTGCTGGGTGGGCGGATACGCAGTATTTT. Its translation is CATSAGWADTQYF. The V gene is TRBV24-1, the J gene TRBJ2-3; no clear D. The germline gives CDR1 KGHDR, CDR2 SFDVKD. The length of the CDR3 is 13 residues. V lost 5 bases and J lost 6, with 11 bases in between.